This T cell receptor (beta chain) was sequenced in a study of blood T cell repertoires in COVID-19. Across the study: Recovered participants had two consecutive negative NP/OP PCR tests, healthcare professional clearance, or symptom resolution.

Clinical histories supplied by participants themselves formed the basis of cohort assignment. Measured with immunoSEQ multiplex PCR; TCRdb has only the in-frame clones, and not every one. The sample yields 150,000 to 200,000 clones, around 87% seen once. Germline V gene lookup returns CDR1 MDHEN and CDR2 SYDVKM. The CDR3 runs to 11 residues. Trimming took off 7 bases at V and 7 bases at J, with 10 bases between the two ends. The clonotype comes from a middle-aged woman in a cohort exposed to, infected with or recovered from COVID-19 (not recorded which). Sequencing used PBMCs or T cells enriched from blood (not recorded which). This chain connects TRBV28 to TRBJ1-1, with D hard to call. The CDR3 region is CASINAGEAFF. CDR3 sequence (DNA): TGTGCCAGCATTAATGCGGGTGAAGCTTTCTTT. Full variable domain (missing parts from reference TRBV28 and TRBJ1-1): DVKVTQSSRYLVKRTGEKVFLECVQDMDHENMFWYRQDPGLGLRLIYFSYDVKMKEKGDIPEGYSVSREKKERFSLILESASTNQTSMYLCASINAGEAFFGQGTRLTVV.